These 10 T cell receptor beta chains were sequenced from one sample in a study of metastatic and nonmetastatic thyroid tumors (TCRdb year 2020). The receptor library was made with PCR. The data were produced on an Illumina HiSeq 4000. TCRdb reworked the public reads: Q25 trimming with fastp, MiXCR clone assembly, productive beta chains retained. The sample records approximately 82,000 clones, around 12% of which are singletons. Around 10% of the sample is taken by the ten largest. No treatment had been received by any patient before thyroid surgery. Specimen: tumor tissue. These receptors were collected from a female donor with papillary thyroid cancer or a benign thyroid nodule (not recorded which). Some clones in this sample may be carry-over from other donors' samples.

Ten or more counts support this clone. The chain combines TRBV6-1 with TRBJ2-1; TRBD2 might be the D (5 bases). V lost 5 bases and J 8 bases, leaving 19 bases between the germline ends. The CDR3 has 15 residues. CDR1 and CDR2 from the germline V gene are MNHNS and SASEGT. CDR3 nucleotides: TGTGCCAGCAGTCCCCGCCAAGAGGGTCGGCATGAGCAGTTCTTC. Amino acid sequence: CASSPRQEGRHEQFF.

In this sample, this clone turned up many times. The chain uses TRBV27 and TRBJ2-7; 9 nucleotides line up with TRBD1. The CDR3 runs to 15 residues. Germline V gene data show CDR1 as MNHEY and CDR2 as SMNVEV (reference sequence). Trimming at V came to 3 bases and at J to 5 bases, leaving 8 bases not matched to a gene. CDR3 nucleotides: TGTGCCAGCAGTTTGGCCGGGACAGGGATGCACGAGCAGTACTTC. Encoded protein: CASSLAGTGMHEQYF.

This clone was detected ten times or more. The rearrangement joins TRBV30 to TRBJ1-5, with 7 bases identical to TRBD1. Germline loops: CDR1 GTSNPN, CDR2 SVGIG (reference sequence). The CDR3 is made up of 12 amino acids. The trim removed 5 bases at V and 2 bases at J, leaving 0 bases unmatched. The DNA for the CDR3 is TGTGCCTGGGGACAGGGCAATCAGCCCCAGCATTTT. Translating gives CAWGQGNQPQHF. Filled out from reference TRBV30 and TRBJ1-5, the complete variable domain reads SQTIHQWPATLVQPVGSPLSLECTVEGTSNPNLYWYRQAAGRGLQLLFYSVGIGQISSEVPQNLSASRPQDRQFILSSKKLLLSDSGFYLCAWGQGNQPQHFGDGTRLSIL.

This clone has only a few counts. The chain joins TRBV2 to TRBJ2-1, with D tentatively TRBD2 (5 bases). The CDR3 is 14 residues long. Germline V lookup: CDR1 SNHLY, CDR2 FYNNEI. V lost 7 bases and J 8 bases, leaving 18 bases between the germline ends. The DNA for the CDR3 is TGTGCCAGCATTAAACATTCTGGGAGTGATGAGCAGTTCTTC. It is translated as CASIKHSGSDEQFF. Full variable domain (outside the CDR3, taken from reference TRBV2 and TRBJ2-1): EPEVTQTPSHQVTQMGQEVILRCVPISNHLYFYWYRQILGQKVEFLVSFYNNEISEKSEIFDDQFSVERPDGSNFTLKIRSTKLEDSAMYFCASIKHSGSDEQFFGPGTRLTVL.

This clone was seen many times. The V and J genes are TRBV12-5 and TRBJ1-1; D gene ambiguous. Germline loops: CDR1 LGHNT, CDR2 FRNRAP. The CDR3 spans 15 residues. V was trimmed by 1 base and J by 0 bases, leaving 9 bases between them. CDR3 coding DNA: TGTGCTAGTGGTTTGGCTATTGGCATGAACACTGAAGCTTTCTTT. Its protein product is CASGLAIGMNTEAFF.

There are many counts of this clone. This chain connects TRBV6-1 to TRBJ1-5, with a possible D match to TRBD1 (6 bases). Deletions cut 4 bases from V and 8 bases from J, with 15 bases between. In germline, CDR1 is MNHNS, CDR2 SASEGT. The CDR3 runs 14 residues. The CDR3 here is CASSGQVIGEPQHF. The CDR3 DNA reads TGTGCCAGCAGTGGACAGGTTATAGGGGAGCCCCAGCATTTT.

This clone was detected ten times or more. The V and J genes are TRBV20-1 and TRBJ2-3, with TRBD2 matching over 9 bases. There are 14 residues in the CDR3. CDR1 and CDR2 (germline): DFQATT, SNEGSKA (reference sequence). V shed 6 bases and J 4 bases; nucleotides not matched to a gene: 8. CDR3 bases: TGCAGTGCCCCCCGGCGGGAGGGGGCAGATACGCAGTATTTT. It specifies CSAPRREGADTQYF.

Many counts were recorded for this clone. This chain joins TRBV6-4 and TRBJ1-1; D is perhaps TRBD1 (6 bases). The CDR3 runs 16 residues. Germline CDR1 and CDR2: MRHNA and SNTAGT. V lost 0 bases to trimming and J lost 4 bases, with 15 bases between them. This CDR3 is CASSDSGTPAGTEAFF. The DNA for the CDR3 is TGTGCCAGCAGTGACTCTGGGACACCAGCAGGCACTGAAGCTTTCTTT.

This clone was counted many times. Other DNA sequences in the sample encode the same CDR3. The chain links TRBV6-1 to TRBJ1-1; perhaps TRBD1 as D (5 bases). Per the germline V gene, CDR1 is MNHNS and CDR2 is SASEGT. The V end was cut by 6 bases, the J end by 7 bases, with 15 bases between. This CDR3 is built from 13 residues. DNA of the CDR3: TGTGCCAGCAGCCCCCCGGGACGGAGTGAAGCTTTCTTT. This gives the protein CASSPPGRSEAFF.

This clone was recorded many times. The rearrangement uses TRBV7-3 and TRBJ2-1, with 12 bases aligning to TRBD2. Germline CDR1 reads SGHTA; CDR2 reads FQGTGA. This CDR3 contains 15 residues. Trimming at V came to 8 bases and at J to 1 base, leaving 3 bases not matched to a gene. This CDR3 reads CASGLAGTSYNEQFF. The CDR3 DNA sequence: TGTGCCAGCGGACTAGCGGGAACGTCCTACAATGAGCAGTTCTTC.